This TCR beta chain was retrieved from a study of shared clonotypes between healthy human individuals. Looked up from germline, CDR1 is PRHDT and CDR2 is FYEKMQ (reference sequence). V shed 3 bases and J shed 4 bases, with 9 bases lying between them. The CDR3 runs to 13 residues. Profiling relied on immunoSEQ multiplex PCR, and the TCRdb table lists in-frame clones only, not all of them. Of some 690,000 clones listed, about 90% were seen once; the top ten hold more than 30%. The chain has TRBV13 and TRBJ2-5; D not resolved. The sample was memory CD8+ T cells from PBMCs. Subset indicated: CD45RO+ cells pooled with CCR7-negative TemRA cells. The receptor's source is a man aged 18 to 30 in good health. Some clones in this sample may be carry-over from other donors' samples. Here the CDR3 reads CASSLAGSETQYF. The CDR3 nucleotides read TGTGCCAGCAGCTTGGCTGGGTCAGAGACCCAGTACTTC.